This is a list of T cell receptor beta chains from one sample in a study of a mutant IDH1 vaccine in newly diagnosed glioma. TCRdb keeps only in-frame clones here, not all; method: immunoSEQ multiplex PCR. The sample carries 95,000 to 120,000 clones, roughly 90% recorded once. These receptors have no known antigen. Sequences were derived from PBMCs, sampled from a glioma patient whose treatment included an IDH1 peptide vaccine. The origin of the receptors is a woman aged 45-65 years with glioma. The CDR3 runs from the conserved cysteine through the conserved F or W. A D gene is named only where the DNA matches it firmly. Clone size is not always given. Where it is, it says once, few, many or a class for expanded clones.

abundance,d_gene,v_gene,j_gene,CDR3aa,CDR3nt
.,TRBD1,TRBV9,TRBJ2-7,CASSAHPGQSYEQYF,TGTGCCAGCAGCGCCCACCCGGGACAGTCCTACGAGCAGTACTTC
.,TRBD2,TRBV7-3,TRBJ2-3,CASSPRTSGRMDTQYF,TGTGCCAGCAGCCCAAGGACTAGCGGGAGAATGGATACGCAGTATTTT
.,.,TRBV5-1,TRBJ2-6,CASSSGGSWDGANVLTF,TGCGCCAGCAGCTCCGGAGGGTCCTGGGATGGGGCCAACGTCCTGACTTTC
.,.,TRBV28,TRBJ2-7,CASSLSAAYEQYF,TGTGCCAGCAGCCTTTCCGCAGCCTACGAGCAGTACTTC
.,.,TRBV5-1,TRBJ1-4,CASSLGLPLNEKLFF,TGCGCCAGCAGCTTGGGCCTTCCGCTTAATGAAAAACTGTTTTTT
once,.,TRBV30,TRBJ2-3,CAWKRRLGTDTQYF,TGTGCCTGGAAGCGGAGACTCGGAACAGATACGCAGTATTTT
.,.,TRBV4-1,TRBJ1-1,CASSSGRGGRDDTEAFF,TGCGCCAGCAGCTCCGGGAGGGGGGGGCGAGATGACACTGAAGCTTTCTTT
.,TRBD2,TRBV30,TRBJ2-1,CAWSGASGKSYNEQFF,TGTGCCTGGAGTGGGGCTAGCGGGAAGTCCTACAATGAGCAGTTCTTC
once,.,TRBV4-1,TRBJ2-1,CASSQTDPNEQFF,TGCGCCAGCAGCCAGACAGACCCCAATGAGCAGTTCTTC
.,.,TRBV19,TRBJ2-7,CASSRQVSSYEQYF,TGTGCCAGTAGTAGGCAGGTGAGCTCCTACGAGCAGTACTTC
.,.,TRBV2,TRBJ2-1,CASITTGVPGAFF,TGTGCCAGCATCACCACGGGAGTCCCCGGGGCGTTCTTC
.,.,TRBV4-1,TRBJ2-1,CASSQQGYNEQFF,TGCGCCAGCAGCCAACAGGGTTACAATGAGCAGTTCTTC
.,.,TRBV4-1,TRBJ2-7,CASSQSGLTAVDEQYF,TGCGCCAGCAGCCAATCGGGGCTGACCGCCGTCGACGAGCAGTACTTC
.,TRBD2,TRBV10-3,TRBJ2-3,CAISLPTSGRGTDTQYF,TGTGCCATCAGTCTCCCCACTAGCGGGAGAGGCACAGATACGCAGTATTTT
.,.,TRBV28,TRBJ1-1,CASTRTDTEAFF,TGTGCCAGCACCCGGACAGATACTGAAGCTTTCTTT
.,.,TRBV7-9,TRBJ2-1,CASRPAWGFGGEQFF,TGTGCCAGCAGGCCCGCGTGGGGGTTTGGAGGTGAGCAGTTCTTC
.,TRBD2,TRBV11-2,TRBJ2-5,CASSPRTSGRWGETQYF,TGTGCCAGCAGCCCTCGGACTAGCGGGAGGTGGGGAGAGACCCAGTACTTC
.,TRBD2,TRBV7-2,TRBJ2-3,CASSFAGERLDTQYF,TGTGCCAGCAGCTTTGCGGGAGAACGACTAGATACGCAGTATTTT
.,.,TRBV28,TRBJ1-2,CASSEIPRRQRGGYTF,TGTGCCAGCAGTGAAATCCCACGGCGACAACGTGGTGGCTACACCTTC
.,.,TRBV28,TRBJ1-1,CASSPRGKGSTEAFF,TGTGCCAGCAGTCCTCGGGGGAAGGGGAGTACTGAAGCTTTCTTT
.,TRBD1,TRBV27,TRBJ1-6,CASSPGGASPLHF,TGTGCCAGCAGTCCAGGGGGCGCTTCACCCCTCCACTTT
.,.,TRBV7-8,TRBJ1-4,CASSLEHRDSEKLFF,TGTGCCAGCAGCTTAGAGCACAGGGACTCAGAAAAACTGTTTTTT
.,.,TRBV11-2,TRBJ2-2,CASSFAAAGELFF,TGTGCCAGCAGCTTTGCGGCGGCCGGGGAGCTGTTTTTT
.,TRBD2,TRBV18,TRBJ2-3,CASSLTPGLAGGIDTQYF,TGTGCCAGCTCACTCACCCCGGGACTAGCGGGAGGAATAGATACGCAGTATTTT
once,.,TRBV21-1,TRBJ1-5,CASSPPSRGGQPQHF,TGTGCCAGCAGCCCTCCTTCGAGGGGGGGTCAGCCCCAGCATTTT
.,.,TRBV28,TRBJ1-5,CASSFNQPQHF,TGTGCCAGCAGTTTTAATCAGCCCCAGCATTTT
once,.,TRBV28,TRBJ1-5,CASSAQQDQPQHF,TGTGCCAGCAGTGCCCAACAGGATCAGCCCCAGCATTTT
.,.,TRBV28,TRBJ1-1,CASSSSGREAFF,TGTGCCAGCAGTTCCTCTGGACGTGAAGCTTTCTTT
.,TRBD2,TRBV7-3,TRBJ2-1,CASSPQGAGGPNEQFF,TGTGCCAGCAGCCCTCAGGGCGCGGGAGGGCCCAATGAGCAGTTCTTC
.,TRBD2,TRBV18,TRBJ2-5,CASSLGTSGSEQYF,TGTGCCAGCTCACTGGGGACTAGCGGGAGTGAGCAGTACTTC
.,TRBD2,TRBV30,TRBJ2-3,CAWSKAGLESTQYF,TGTGCCTGGTCCAAGGCGGGACTAGAGTCCACGCAGTATTTT
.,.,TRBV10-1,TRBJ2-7,CASSQTGLWDEQYF,TGCGCCAGCAGTCAGACCGGACTATGGGACGAGCAGTACTTC
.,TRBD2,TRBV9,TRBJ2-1,CASSVGVAGQNEQFF,TGTGCCAGCAGCGTAGGGGTAGCGGGGCAGAATGAGCAGTTCTTC
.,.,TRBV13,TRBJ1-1,CASSRRQVNTEAFF,TGTGCCAGCAGCCGCCGGCAGGTCAACACTGAAGCTTTCTTT
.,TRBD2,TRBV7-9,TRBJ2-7,CASSLEGGSHTYEQYF,TGTGCCAGCAGCTTAGAGGGCGGGAGCCATACCTACGAGCAGTACTTC
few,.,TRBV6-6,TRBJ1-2,CASSARGDEYGYTF,TGTGCCAGCAGTGCCCGCGGGGATGAGTATGGCTACACCTTC
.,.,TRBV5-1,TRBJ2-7,CASSLKDYEQYF,TGCGCCAGCAGCTTGAAGGACTACGAGCAGTACTTC
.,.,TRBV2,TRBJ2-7,CASSVSQATGEQYF,TGTGCCAGCAGTGTCTCGCAGGCGACGGGCGAGCAGTACTTC
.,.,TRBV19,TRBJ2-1,CASSISQGGEQFF,TGTGCCAGTAGTATCAGTCAGGGTGGTGAGCAGTTCTTC
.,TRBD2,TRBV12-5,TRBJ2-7,CASGLTLGTSGSEQYF,TGTGCTAGTGGTTTGACCCTGGGGACTAGCGGGAGCGAGCAGTACTTC
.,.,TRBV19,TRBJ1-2,CASSAGPTGDYGYTF,TGTGCCAGTAGTGCGGGACCTACCGGGGACTATGGCTACACCTTC
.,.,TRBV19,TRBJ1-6,CASSWQGDSPLHF,TGTGCCAGTAGTTGGCAGGGTGATTCACCCCTCCACTTT
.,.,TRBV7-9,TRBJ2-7,CASSPSSYEQYF,TGTGCCAGCAGCCCTTCTTCCTACGAGCAGTACTTC
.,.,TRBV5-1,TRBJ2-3,CASSFKGGRDTQYF,TGCGCCAGCAGCTTCAAGGGGGGTAGAGATACGCAGTATTTT
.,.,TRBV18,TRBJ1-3,CASSTTGRGGNTIYF,TGTGCCAGCTCAACAACAGGGAGGGGTGGAAACACCATATATTTT
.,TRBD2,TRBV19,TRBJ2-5,CASSKGLAGDGETQYF,TGTGCCAGTAGTAAGGGACTAGCGGGAGACGGAGAGACCCAGTACTTC
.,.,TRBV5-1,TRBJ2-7,CASSLTVGSSYEQYF,TGCGCCAGCAGCCTGACGGTGGGCAGCTCCTACGAGCAGTACTTC
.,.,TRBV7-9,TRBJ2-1,CASSPYSSYNEQFF,TGTGCCAGCAGCCCGTACAGCTCCTACAATGAGCAGTTCTTC
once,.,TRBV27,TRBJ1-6,CATRRTYNSPLHF,TGTGCCACCAGACGGACTTATAATTCACCCCTCCACTTT